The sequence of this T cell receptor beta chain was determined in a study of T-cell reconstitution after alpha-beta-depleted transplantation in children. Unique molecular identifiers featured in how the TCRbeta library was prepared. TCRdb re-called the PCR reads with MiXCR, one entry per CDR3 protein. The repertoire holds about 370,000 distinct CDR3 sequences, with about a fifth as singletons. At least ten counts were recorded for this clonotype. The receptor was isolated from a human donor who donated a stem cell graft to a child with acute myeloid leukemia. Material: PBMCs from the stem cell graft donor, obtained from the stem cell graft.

CDR3 bases: TGCAGTGCTATTGGAGGGTGGACCCAGTACTTC. Translation gives CSAIGGWTQYF. The rearrangement joins TRBV20-1 to TRBJ2-5; D might be TRBD2 (6 bases). This CDR3 comprises 11 residues. Trimming left V 4 bases short and J 7 bases short, with 10 bases between. The germline gives CDR1 DFQATT, CDR2 SNEGSKA (reference sequence).